This entry is about one T cell receptor beta chain. Antigen specificity is unknown. Documented time point: late sampling 161 to 241 days after vaccination in three convalescent patients. The treatment is: approximately nine-day PBMC culture with coronavirus spike peptide pools or control peptides (ViraFEST assay). This sample stems from a study of vaccination and CD4 T cells after COVID-19. This CDR3 region has 12 residues. CDR1 and CDR2 from the germline V gene are DFQATT and SNEGSKA (reference sequence). V lost 2 bases, J lost 3 bases, and 7 bases lay in between. With the Oncomine TCR Beta short-read assay, DNA from cultured CD4+ T cells was sequenced. TCRdb reanalysed the PCR reads using MiXCR and keeps one entry per CDR3 protein. The repertoire holds about 25,000 distinct CDR3 sequences, with around 30% as singletons.

The starting material was CD4+ T cells from blood, cultured in vitro, obtained about 7 months after SARS-CoV-2 vaccination. This receptor was identified in a human donor who had recovered from COVID-19. V and J are TRBV20-1 and TRBJ2-5; no clear D gene. The CDR3 nucleotides are TGCAGTGCTAGAAGACCGAAAGAGACCCAGTACTTC. Translated, it gives CSARRPKETQYF.